This TCR beta chain was identified in a study of identical twins. Overall study results and limits: Modelling approaches yielded underestimates of out-of-frame TCR alpha sharing between monozygotic twins.

In this sample, this clonotype turned up a few times. What it recognizes is unknown. Between the trimmed V and J ends, which lost 3 bases and 7 bases, there was a span of 14 bases. This CDR3 is 14 amino acids long. Germline CDR1 MNHEY, CDR2 SMNVEV (reference sequence). TCRdb processed the 5' RACE reads anew with MiXCR; each CDR3 protein has one entry. The table lists roughly 710,000 distinct CDR3 sequences, less than 7% of them singletons. This clonotype was obtained from a man between 18 and 35 years old in good health. Sequenced sample: naive T cells sorted from blood. J is TRBJ2-3 and V is TRBV27; no clear D. This CDR3 is CASSFTALRYTQYF. In nucleotides, the CDR3 is TGTGCCAGCAGTTTTACAGCCCTTCGGTATACGCAGTATTTT.